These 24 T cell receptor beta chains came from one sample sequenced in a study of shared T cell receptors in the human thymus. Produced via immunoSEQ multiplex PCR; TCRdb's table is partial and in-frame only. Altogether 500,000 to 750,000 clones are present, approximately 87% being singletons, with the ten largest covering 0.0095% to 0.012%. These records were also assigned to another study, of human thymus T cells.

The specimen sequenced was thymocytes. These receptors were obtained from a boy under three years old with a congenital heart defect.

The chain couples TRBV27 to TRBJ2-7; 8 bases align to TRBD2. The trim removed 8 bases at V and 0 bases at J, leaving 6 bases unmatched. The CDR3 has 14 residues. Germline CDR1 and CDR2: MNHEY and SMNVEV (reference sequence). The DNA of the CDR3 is TGTGCCAGCGGGGGACTAGGTGCCTCCTACGAGCAGTACTTC. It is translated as CASGGLGASYEQYF.

The CDR3 loop is CASSPRETGNGYTF. The CDR3 DNA is TGTGCCAGCAGCCCCCGAGAGACAGGGAATGGCTACACCTTC. The chain combines TRBV28 with TRBJ1-2; 7 nucleotides match TRBD1. The V and J ends lost 6 bases and 6 bases, in that order; junction bases with no gene match: 10. Germline CDR1 and CDR2: MDHEN and SYDVKM. This CDR3 region has 14 residues.

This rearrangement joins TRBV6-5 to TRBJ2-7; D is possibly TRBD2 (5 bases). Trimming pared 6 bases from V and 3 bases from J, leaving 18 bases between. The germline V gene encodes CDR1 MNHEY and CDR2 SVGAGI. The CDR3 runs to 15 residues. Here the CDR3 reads CASRGARVGSYEQYF. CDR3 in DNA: TGTGCCAGCAGGGGCGCGCGGGTTGGGAGCTACGAGCAGTACTTC.

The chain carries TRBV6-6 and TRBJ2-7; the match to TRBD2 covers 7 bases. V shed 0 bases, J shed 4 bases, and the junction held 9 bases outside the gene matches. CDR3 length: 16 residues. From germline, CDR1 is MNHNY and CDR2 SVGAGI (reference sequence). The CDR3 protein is CASSYSRTSTMYEQYF. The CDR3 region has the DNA TGTGCCAGCAGTTACTCGAGGACTAGTACAATGTACGAGCAGTACTTC.

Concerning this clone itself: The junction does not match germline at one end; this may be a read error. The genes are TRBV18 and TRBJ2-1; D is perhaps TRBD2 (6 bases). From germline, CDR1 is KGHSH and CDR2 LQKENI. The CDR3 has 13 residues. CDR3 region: CASSPLADNEQFF. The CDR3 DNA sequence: TGTGCCAGCTCTCCACTAGCAGACAATGAGCAGTTCTTC.

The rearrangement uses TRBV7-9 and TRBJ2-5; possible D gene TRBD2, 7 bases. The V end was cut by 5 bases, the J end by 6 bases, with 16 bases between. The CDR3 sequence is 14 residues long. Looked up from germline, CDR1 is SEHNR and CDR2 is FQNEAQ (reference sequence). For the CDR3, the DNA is TGTGCCAGCAGCCGAAATACGGGGGGCCAGACCCAGTACTTC. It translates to CASSRNTGGQTQYF.

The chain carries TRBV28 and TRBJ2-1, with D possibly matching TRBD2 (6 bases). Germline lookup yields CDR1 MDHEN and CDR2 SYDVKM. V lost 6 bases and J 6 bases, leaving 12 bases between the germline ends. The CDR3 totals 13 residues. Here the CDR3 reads CASREHSGNEQFF. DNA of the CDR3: TGTGCCAGCAGAGAACATAGCGGCAATGAGCAGTTCTTC.

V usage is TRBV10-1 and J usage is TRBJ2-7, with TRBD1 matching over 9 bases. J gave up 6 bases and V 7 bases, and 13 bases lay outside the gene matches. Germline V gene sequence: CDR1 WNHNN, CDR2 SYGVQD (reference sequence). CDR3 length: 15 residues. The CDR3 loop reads CASISPGQGEGEQYF. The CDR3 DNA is TGCGCCAGCATTAGCCCGGGACAGGGCGAGGGCGAGCAGTACTTC.

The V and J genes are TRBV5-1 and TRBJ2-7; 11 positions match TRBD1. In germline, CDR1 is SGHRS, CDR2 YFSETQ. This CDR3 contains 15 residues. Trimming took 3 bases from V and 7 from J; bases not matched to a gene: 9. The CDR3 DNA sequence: TGCGCCAGCAGCTACTACCCCGGGACAGGGGGAGAGCAGTACTTC. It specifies CASSYYPGTGGEQYF.

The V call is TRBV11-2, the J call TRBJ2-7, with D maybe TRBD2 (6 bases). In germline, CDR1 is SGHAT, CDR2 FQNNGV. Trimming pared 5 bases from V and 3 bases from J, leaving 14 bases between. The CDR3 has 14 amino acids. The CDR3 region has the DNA TGTGCCAGCAGCCCCCCGGGCGGGGTCTACGAGCAGTACTTC. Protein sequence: CASSPPGGVYEQYF.

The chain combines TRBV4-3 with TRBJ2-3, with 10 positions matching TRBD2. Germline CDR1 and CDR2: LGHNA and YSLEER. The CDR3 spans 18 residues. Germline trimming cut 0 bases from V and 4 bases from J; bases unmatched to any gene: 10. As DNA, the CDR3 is TGCGCCAGCAGCCAAGATCCCACTACGAGCGGGAGGGCAGATACGCAGTATTTT. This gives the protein CASSQDPTTSGRADTQYF.

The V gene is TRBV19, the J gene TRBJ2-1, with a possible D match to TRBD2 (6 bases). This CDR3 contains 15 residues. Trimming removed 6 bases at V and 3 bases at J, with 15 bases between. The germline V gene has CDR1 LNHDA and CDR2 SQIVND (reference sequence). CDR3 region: CASSPSAGSYNEQFF. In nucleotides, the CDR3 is TGTGCCAGTAGCCCTAGTGCGGGAAGCTACAATGAGCAGTTCTTC.

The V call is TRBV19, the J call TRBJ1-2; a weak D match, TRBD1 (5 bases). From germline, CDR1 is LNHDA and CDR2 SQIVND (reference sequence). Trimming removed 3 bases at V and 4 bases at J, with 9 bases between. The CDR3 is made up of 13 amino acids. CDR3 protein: CASSIKGIYGYTF. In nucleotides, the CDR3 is TGTGCCAGTAGTATTAAGGGGATCTATGGCTACACCTTC.

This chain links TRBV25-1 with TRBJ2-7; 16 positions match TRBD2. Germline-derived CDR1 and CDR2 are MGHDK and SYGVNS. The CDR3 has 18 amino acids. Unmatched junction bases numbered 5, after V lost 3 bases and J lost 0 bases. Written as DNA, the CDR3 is TGTGCCAGCAGTGAGCCGGGACTAGCGGGAGGGACCTCCTACGAGCAGTACTTC. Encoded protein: CASSEPGLAGGTSYEQYF.

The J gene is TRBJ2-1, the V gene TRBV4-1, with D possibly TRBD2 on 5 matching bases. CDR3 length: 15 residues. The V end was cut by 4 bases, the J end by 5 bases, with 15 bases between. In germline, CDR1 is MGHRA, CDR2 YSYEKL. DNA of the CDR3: TGCGCCAGCAGCCCCCGAGAGGCTAGCCACAATGAGCAGTTCTTC. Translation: CASSPREASHNEQFF.

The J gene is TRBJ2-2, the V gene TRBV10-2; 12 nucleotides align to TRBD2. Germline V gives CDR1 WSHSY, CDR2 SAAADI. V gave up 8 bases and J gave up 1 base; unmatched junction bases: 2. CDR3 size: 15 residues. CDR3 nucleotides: TGCGCCAGCGGACTAGCGGGGAGGAACACCGGGGAGCTGTTTTTT. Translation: CASGLAGRNTGELFF.

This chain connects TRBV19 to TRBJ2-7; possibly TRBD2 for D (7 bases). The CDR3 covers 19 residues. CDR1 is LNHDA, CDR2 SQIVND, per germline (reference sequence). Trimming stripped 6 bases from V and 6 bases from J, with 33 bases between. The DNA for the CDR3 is TGTGCCAGTAGCTCGAGGGGGGGGCGGACGGGCTTCGACAAGGGCGAGCAGTACTTC. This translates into CASSSRGGRTGFDKGEQYF.

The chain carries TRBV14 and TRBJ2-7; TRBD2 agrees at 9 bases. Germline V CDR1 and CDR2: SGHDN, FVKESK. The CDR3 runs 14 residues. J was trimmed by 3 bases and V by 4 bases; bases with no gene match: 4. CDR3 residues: CASSRLAEGYEQYF. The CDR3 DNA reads TGTGCCAGCAGCCGACTAGCGGAGGGCTACGAGCAGTACTTC.

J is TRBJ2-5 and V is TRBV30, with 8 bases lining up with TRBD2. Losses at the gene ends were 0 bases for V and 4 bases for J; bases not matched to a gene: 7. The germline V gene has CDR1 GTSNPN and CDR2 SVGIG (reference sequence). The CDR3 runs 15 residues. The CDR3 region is CAWSVTGGRGETQYF. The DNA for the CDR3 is TGTGCCTGGAGTGTAACGGGAGGGCGGGGAGAGACCCAGTACTTC.

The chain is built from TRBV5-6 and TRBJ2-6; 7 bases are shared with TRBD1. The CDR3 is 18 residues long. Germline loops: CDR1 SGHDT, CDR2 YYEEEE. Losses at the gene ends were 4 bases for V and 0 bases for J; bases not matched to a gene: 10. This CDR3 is CASSQLTGPHSGANVLTF. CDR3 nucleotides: TGTGCCAGCAGCCAATTGACAGGGCCTCACTCTGGGGCCAACGTCCTGACTTTC.

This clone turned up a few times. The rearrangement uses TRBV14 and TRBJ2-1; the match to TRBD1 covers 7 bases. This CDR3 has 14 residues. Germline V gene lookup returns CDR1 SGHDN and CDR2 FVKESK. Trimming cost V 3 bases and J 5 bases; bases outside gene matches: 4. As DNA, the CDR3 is TGTGCCAGCAGCCATAATCAGGGGGACAATGAGCAGTTCTTC. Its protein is CASSHNQGDNEQFF. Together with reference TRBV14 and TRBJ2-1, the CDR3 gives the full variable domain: EAGVTQFPSHSVIEKGQTVTLRCDPISGHDNLYWYRRVMGKEIKFLLHFVKESKQDESGMPNNRFLAERTGGTYSTLKVQPAELEDSGVYFCASSHNQGDNEQFFGPGTRLTVL.

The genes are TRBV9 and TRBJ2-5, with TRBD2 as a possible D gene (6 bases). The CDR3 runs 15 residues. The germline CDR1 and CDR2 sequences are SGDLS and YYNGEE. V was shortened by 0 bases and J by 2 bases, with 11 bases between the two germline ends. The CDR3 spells CASSVAGDHQETQYF. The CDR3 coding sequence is TGTGCCAGCAGCGTAGCGGGAGATCATCAAGAGACCCAGTACTTC.

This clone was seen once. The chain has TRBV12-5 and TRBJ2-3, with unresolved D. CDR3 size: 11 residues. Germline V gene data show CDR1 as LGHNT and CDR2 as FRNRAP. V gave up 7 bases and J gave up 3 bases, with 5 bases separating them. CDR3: CASALTDTQYF. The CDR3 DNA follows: TGTGCTAGTGCCCTTACAGATACGCAGTATTTT. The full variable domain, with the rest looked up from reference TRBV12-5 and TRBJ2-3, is DARVTQTPRHKVTEMGQEVTMRCQPILGHNTVFWYRQTMMQGLELLAYFRNRAPLDDSGMPKDRFSAEMPDATLATLKIQPSEPRDSAVYFCASALTDTQYFGPGTRLTVL.

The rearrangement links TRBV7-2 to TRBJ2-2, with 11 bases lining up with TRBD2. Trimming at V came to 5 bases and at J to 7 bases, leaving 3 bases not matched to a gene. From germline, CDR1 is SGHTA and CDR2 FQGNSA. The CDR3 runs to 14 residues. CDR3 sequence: CASSQGLAVGELFF. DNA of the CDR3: TGTGCCAGCAGCCAGGGACTAGCGGTCGGGGAGCTGTTTTTT.